The clone carrying this TCR beta chain was picked up a small number of times. TCRdb keeps only in-frame clones here, not all; method: immunoSEQ multiplex PCR. The sample contains 100,000 to 120,000 clones, about 80% of which appear only once. This record belongs to a study of control samples from healthy donors and cancer patients. The TCR comes from a woman aged 45-65 years in good health. Sequenced: blood.

Written as DNA, the CDR3 is TGTGCCAGCAGCCGACCGGGACAGGGCGTCTACGAGCAGTACTTC. Amino acids: CASSRPGQGVYEQYF. V usage is TRBV11-3 and J usage is TRBJ2-7; 9 positions match TRBD1. Germline lookup yields CDR1 SGHNT and CDR2 YENEEA. Trimming removed 5 bases from V and 3 bases from J; junction bases left unmatched: 8. The CDR3 consists of 15 residues.